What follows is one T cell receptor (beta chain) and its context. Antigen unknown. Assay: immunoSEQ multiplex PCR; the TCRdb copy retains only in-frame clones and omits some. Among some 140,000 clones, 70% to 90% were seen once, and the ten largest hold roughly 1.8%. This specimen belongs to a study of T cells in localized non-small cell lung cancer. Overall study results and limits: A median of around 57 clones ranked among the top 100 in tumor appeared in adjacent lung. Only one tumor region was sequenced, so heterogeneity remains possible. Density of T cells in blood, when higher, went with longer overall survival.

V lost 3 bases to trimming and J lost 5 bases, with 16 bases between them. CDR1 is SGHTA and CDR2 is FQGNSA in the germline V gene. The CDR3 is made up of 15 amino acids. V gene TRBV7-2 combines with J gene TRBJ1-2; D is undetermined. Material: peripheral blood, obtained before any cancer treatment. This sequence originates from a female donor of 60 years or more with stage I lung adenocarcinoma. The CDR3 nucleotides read TGTGCCAGCAGCTTCGGCCGGGCCCGGAGTTATGGCTACACCTTC. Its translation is CASSFGRARSYGYTF. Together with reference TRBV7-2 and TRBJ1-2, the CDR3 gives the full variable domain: GAGVSQSPSNKVTEKGKDVELRCDPISGHTALYWYRQSLGQGLEFLIYFQGNSAPDKSGLPSDRFSAERTGGSVSTLTIQRTQQEDSAVYLCASSFGRARSYGYTFGSGTRLTVV.